The next 21 T cell receptor beta chains were all read from a single sample in a study of blood T cell repertoires in COVID-19. Clones were read by immunoSEQ multiplex PCR, and TCRdb kept only the in-frame ones, dropping some. The sample yields 200,000 to 250,000 clones, roughly 80% seen once. Sequencing was carried out using peripheral blood. The receptors come from a human donor in a cohort sampled during active COVID-19.

This rearrangement joins TRBV12-1 to TRBJ1-5. TRBV12-1 is annotated as a pseudogene. This CDR3 has 14 amino acids. The CDR3 DNA sequence: TGTGCCAGCAGCTCGGGACTGCACAATCAGCCCCAGCATTTT. This gives the protein CASSSGLHNQPQHF.

This sequence joins TRBV27 and TRBJ2-3; 12 nucleotides align to TRBD2. Germline CDR1 MNHEY, CDR2 SMNVEV (reference sequence). The V segment lost 6 bases and the J segment 0 bases; nucleotides outside the gene matches: 16. CDR3 size: 20 residues. The CDR3 region is CASRLIHLGTSGSSTDTQYF. CDR3 coding DNA: TGTGCCAGCAGATTAATTCATCTCGGGACTAGCGGGTCTAGCACAGATACGCAGTATTTT.

The V gene is TRBV19, the J gene TRBJ1-5, with TRBD1 matching over 7 bases. CDR1 and CDR2 from the germline V gene are LNHDA and SQIVND (reference sequence). The ends lost 7 bases at V and 2 bases at J; junction bases unmatched: 11. This CDR3 contains 16 residues. The CDR3 is CASTPRQGSGNQPQHF. The DNA for the CDR3 is TGTGCCAGTACCCCAAGACAGGGAAGTGGCAATCAGCCCCAGCATTTT.

The J gene is TRBJ2-1, the V gene TRBV5-1; possibly TRBD1 for D (6 bases). Germline assignment: CDR1 SGHRS and CDR2 YFSETQ. The V gene lost 0 bases and the J gene lost 9 bases, with 16 bases spanning the gap. The CDR3 consists of 15 residues. The CDR3 loop reads CASSLAVGGLGEQFF. The CDR3 DNA follows: TGCGCCAGCAGCTTGGCCGTAGGGGGATTGGGTGAGCAGTTCTTC.

The V and J genes are TRBV18 and TRBJ2-7; 8 bases are shared with TRBD1. Trimming removed 6 bases from V and 3 bases from J; junction bases left unmatched: 4. CDR3 size: 13 residues. From germline, CDR1 is KGHSH and CDR2 LQKENI. The DNA for the CDR3 is TGTGCCAGCTCTCACAGGGGGGACTACGAGCAGTACTTC. Amino acid sequence: CASSHRGDYEQYF.

This chain links TRBV25-1 with TRBJ2-1, with TRBD2 as a possible D gene (6 bases). The V end lost 4 bases, the J end lost 4 bases, and 14 bases lay between the germline ends. CDR1 is MGHDK, CDR2 SYGVNS, per germline. There are 15 residues in the CDR3. Written as DNA, the CDR3 is TGTGCCAGCAGTGGGGCGGGAAAGAGGTACAATGAGCAGTTCTTC. Protein: CASSGAGKRYNEQFF. Combining the CDR3 with reference TRBV25-1 and TRBJ2-1 gives the whole variable domain EADIYQTPRYLVIGTGKKITLECSQTMGHDKMYWYQQDPGMELHLIHYSYGVNSTEKGDLSSESTVSRIRTEHFPLTLESARPSHTSQYLCASSGAGKRYNEQFFGPGTRLTVL.

Judged by abundance, this clone is medium-sized. Written as DNA, the CDR3 is TGTGCCAGCAGCCTCGACTCGTCCTACAATGAGCAGTTCTTC. Translating it yields CASSLDSSYNEQFF. The chain is built from TRBV13 and TRBJ2-1; no clear D. Trimming took off 5 bases at V and 1 base at J, with 9 bases between the two ends. The CDR3 extends over 14 amino acids. CDR1 PRHDT and CDR2 FYEKMQ come from the germline V gene (reference sequence).

This chain connects TRBV18 to TRBJ2-1; 10 positions match TRBD2. CDR1 and CDR2 from the germline V gene are KGHSH and LQKENI. Losses at the gene ends were 1 base for V and 7 bases for J; bases not matched to a gene: 4. This CDR3 is built from 15 residues. The CDR3 sequence: CASSPRLAGVNEQFF. CDR3 DNA: TGTGCCAGCTCACCACGGCTAGCGGGAGTAAATGAGCAGTTCTTC.

Concerning this clone itself: This may arise from a read error, as a much more abundant clone is one base away. This specimen includes other DNA sequences encoding the same CDR3. This chain links TRBV18 with TRBJ2-7; D gene uncertain. CDR3 length: 12 residues. The V end lost 6 bases, the J end lost 0 bases, and 6 bases lay between the germline ends. CDR1 is KGHSH and CDR2 is LQKENI in the germline V gene. This chain's CDR3 is CASSPSSYEQYF. The CDR3 DNA reads as TGTGCCAGCTCGCCGAGCTCCTACGAGCAGTACTTC.

V gene TRBV4-3 combines with J gene TRBJ2-7; 8 nucleotides align to TRBD2. V dropped 3 bases and J dropped 3; count of bases not matched to a gene: 10. CDR1 and CDR2 (germline): LGHNA, YSLEER. The CDR3 length is 16 residues. The DNA of the CDR3 is TGCGCCAGCAGCCACAGGTCCAAGAGCGGGAGCTACGAGCAGTACTTC. It is translated as CASSHRSKSGSYEQYF.

J is TRBJ2-7 and V is TRBV25-1; perhaps TRBD2 as D (5 bases). CDR3 length equals 13 residues. Trimming took off 5 bases at V and 0 bases at J, with 8 bases between the two ends. Germline CDR1 is MGHDK and CDR2 is SYGVNS. Here the CDR3 reads CASSYGNSYEQYF. CDR3 coding DNA: TGTGCCAGCAGTTACGGGAACTCCTACGAGCAGTACTTC.

The rearrangement uses TRBV28 and TRBJ1-4, with 7 bases lining up with TRBD1. From germline, CDR1 is MDHEN and CDR2 SYDVKM. The CDR3 has 14 amino acids. After removal of 8 bases from V and 4 bases from J, the junction contained 7 bases not matched to a gene. The CDR3 protein is CASGQTGVNEKLFF. DNA of the CDR3: TGTGCCAGCGGCCAAACAGGGGTTAATGAAAAACTGTTTTTT.

V gene TRBV7-2 combines with J gene TRBJ2-7, with D perhaps TRBD2 (7 bases). Germline V gene data show CDR1 as SGHTA and CDR2 as FQGNSA. This CDR3 is built from 13 residues. V dropped 10 bases and J dropped 0 bases, with 13 bases sitting between them. The CDR3 region is CATSRGASYEQYF. DNA for the CDR3: TGTGCCACCTCCCGGGGGGCCTCCTACGAGCAGTACTTC.

This chain uses TRBV7-9 with TRBJ2-7, with D tentatively TRBD2 (6 bases). V was shortened by 2 bases and J by 7 bases, with 15 bases between the two germline ends. Germline V gene data show CDR1 as SEHNR and CDR2 as FQNEAQ (reference sequence). This CDR3 is 14 amino acids long. The CDR3 nucleotides read TGTGCCAGCAGCTTAATGTGGCTAGCGCATGAGCAGTACTTC. Amino acid sequence: CASSLMWLAHEQYF. Looking up the rest from reference TRBV7-9 and TRBJ2-7 gives the full variable domain: DTGVSQNPRHKITKRGQNVTFRCDPISEHNRLYWYRQTLGQGPEFLTYFQNEAQLEKSRLLSDRFSAERPKGSFSTLEIQRTEQGDSAMYLCASSLMWLAHEQYFGPGTRLTVT.

The chain links TRBV6-5 to TRBJ1-3; TRBD1 aligns across 7 bases. Per the germline V gene, CDR1 is MNHEY and CDR2 is SVGAGI. The CDR3 is 15 amino acids. After removal of 4 bases from V and 3 bases from J, the junction contained 6 bases not matched to a gene. The CDR3 region has the DNA TGTGCCAGCAGTTTCCGGACAGGCGGTGGAAACACCATATATTTT. Translating gives CASSFRTGGGNTIYF.

The genes are TRBV4-3 and TRBJ2-1; 8 bases fit TRBD2. The V gene's germline CDR1 is LGHNA and CDR2 YSLEER. CDR3 length equals 16 residues. Germline trimming cut 1 base from V and 8 bases from J; bases unmatched to any gene: 10. The CDR3 sequence: CASSQVWSGRGDEQFF. The CDR3 DNA reads as TGCGCCAGCAGCCAAGTATGGAGCGGGAGAGGGGATGAGCAGTTCTTC.

The rearrangement links TRBV4-3 to TRBJ1-5, with 7 bases matching TRBD1. After removal of 0 bases from V and 8 bases from J, the junction contained 7 bases not matched to a gene. The CDR3 extends over 15 amino acids. CDR1 and CDR2 from the germline V gene are LGHNA and YSLEER. CDR3 bases: TGCGCCAGCAGCCAAGACAGGGGGGTGGGGAAGCCCCAGCATTTT. This encodes CASSQDRGVGKPQHF.

The chain uses TRBV5-1 and TRBJ2-7; maybe TRBD1 (6 bases). Per the germline V gene, CDR1 is SGHRS and CDR2 is YFSETQ. The V gene lost 4 bases and the J gene lost 2 bases, with 7 bases spanning the gap. The CDR3 sequence is 12 residues long. The chain's CDR3 is CASSGDTYEQYF. CDR3 nucleotide sequence: TGCGCCAGCAGCGGGGACACCTACGAGCAGTACTTC.

V is TRBV7-2 and J is TRBJ1-1, with D maybe TRBD1 (5 bases). Trimming stripped 6 bases from V and 3 bases from J, with 14 bases between. Germline lookup yields CDR1 SGHTA and CDR2 FQGNSA. The CDR3 runs to 14 residues. The CDR3 coding sequence is TGTGCCAGCAGTTCCTTCCAGGGCGACACTGAAGCTTTCTTT. This translates into CASSSFQGDTEAFF.

The J gene is TRBJ1-3, the V gene TRBV28, with 8 bases fitting TRBD1. Germline V gives CDR1 MDHEN, CDR2 SYDVKM. CDR3 length: 18 amino acids. J lost 0 bases, V lost 1 base, and 8 bases had no gene match. The CDR3: CASSLLWQGAPSGNTIYF. The CDR3 DNA reads TGTGCCAGCAGTTTATTATGGCAGGGGGCACCCTCTGGAAACACCATATATTTT.

This chain joins TRBV6-2 or TRBV6-3 and TRBJ2-2; TRBD2 matches 11 bases. J lost 5 bases, V lost 2 bases, and 10 bases had no gene match. Germline V gives CDR1 MNHEY, CDR2 SVGEGT. This CDR3 is 18 amino acids long. The chain's CDR3 is CASSYPSSGRARTGELFF. DNA of the CDR3: TGTGCCAGCAGTTACCCTAGTAGCGGGAGGGCCCGAACCGGGGAGCTGTTTTTT.